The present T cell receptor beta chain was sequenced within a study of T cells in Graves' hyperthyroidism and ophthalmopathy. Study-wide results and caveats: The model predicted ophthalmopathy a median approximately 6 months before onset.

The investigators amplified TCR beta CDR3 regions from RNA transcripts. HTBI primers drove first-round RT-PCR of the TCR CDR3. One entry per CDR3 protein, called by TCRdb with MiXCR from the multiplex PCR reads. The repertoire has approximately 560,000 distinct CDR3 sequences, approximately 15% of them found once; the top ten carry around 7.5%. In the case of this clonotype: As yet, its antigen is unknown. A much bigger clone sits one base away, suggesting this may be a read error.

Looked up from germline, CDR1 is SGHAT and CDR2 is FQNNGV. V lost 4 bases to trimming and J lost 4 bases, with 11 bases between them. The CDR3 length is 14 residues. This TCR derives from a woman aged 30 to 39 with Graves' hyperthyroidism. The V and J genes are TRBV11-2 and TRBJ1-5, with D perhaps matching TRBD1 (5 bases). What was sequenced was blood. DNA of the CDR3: TGTGCCAGCAGCTCGGGACGGACAAATCAGCCCCAGCATTTT. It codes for CASSSGRTNQPQHF.